The source of this TCR beta chain is a study of CD8 T cells in Susac syndrome. This CDR3 contains 13 residues. Germline CDR1 is DFQATT and CDR2 is SNEGSKA (reference sequence). CD8+ and CD4+ T cells taken from blood had their TCR beta sequenced. Controls were age- and sex-matched healthy donors. With random hexamers, reverse transcription was performed on 0.5 to 1 ug of RNA. A multiplex approach, immunoSEQ multiplex PCR, amplified TCR beta CDR3 across 54 Vbeta and 13 Jbeta. TCRdb re-analysed the immunoSEQ multiplex PCR reads in MiXCR, keeping a single row per CDR3 protein. This sample carries around 190,000 distinct CDR3 sequences, around 95% of them seen once, and the ten largest clones take approximately 0.094%.

This receptor was obtained from a human donor in good health. The gene calls are TRBV20-1 and TRBJ2-5; 9 bases are a match to TRBD1. Sample: CD4+ T cells from PBMCs. The CDR3 bases are TGCAGCTTCGACTACAGGGGGCCAGAGACCCAGTACTTC. As protein: CSFDYRGPETQYF.